This TCR beta chain was found in a study of technical replicates of blood from a handful of donors. The data were produced by immunoSEQ multiplex PCR, yet TCRdb's version contains in-frame clones alone and is incomplete. The sample holds 74,000 or so clones, approximately 96% seen once. The CDR3 consists of 16 residues. The sequence came from a human donor in good health. The sequenced sample was T cells isolated from PBMCs. The chain uses TRBV21-1 and TRBJ1-2. TRBV21-1 is an annotated pseudogene. The CDR3 spells CASSIPSGEGAAGYTF. CDR3 bases: TGTGCCAGCAGCATCCCCTCAGGAGAGGGCGCGGCTGGCTACACCTTC.